This T cell receptor (beta chain) was sequenced in a study of blood T cell repertoires in COVID-19. This clone was picked up many times. The J segment lost 1 base and the V segment lost 2 bases, leaving 10 bases of the junction unmatched. The CDR3 length is 18 residues. Germline V gives CDR1 MNHEY, CDR2 SMNVEV (reference sequence). Method: immunoSEQ multiplex PCR; TCRdb's copy keeps in-frame clones and lacks some. The top ten clones hold about 15% of a sample with a few hundred thousand clones, about 80% of them seen once. This chain joins TRBV27 and TRBJ1-2; TRBD1 aligns across 10 bases. The sequence was collected from a person aged 70 to 85 with COVID-19, enrolled during active disease. Sequenced input: peripheral blood. CDR3 region: CASSLGARDRGRNYGYTF. As DNA, the CDR3 is TGTGCCAGCAGTTTAGGGGCCCGGGACAGGGGACGTAACTATGGCTACACCTTC.